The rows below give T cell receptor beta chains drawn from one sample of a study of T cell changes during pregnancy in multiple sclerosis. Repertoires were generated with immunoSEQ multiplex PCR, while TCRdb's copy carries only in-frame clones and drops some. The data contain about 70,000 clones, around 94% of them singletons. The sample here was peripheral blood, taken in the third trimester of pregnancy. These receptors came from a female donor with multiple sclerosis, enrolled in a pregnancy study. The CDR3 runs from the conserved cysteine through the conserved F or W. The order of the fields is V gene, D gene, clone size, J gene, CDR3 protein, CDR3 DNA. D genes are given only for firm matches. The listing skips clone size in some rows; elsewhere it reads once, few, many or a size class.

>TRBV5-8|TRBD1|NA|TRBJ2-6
CASSLGTGQIQSGANVLTF
TGTGCCAGCAGCTTGGGTACGGGACAGATACAGTCTGGGGCCAACGTCCTGACTTTC
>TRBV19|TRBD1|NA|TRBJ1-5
CASEDRGVQPQHF
TGTGCCAGCGAAGACAGGGGGGTTCAGCCCCAGCATTTT
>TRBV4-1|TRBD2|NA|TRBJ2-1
CASSQAPGTTSYNEQFF
TGCGCCAGCAGCCAAGCCCCGGGGACTACTTCCTACAATGAGCAGTTCTTC
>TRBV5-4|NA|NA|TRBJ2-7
CASGFGQQSYEQYF
TGTGCCAGCGGGTTCGGACAGCAGTCCTACGAGCAGTACTTC
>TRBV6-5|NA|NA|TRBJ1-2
CASSYFMIPVYGYTF
TGTGCCAGCAGTTACTTCATGATCCCAGTCTATGGCTACACCTTC
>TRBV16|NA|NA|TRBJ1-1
CASSQRGFIGEAFF
TGTGCCAGCAGCCAACGGGGTTTCATCGGTGAAGCTTTCTTT
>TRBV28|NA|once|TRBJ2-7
CASRGLGESYEQYF
TGTGCCAGCAGGGGCCTCGGGGAATCCTACGAGCAGTACTTC
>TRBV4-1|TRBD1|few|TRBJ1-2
CASRRAGGDYGYTF
TGCGCCAGCAGAAGGGCAGGGGGCGACTATGGCTACACCTTC
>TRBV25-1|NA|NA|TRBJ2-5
CASSDTTGHPQETQYF
TGTGCCAGCAGTGATACGACGGGACACCCACAAGAGACCCAGTACTTC
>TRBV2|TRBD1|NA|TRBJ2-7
CASSGGQGRSYEQYF
TGTGCCAGCAGTGGGGGACAGGGACGGTCCTACGAGCAGTACTTC
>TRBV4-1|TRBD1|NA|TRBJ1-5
CASSQSASTGEEGQPQHF
TGCGCCAGCAGCCAATCGGCTTCCACAGGGGAAGAGGGTCAGCCCCAGCATTTT
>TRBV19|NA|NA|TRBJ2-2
CASKPPEGANTGELFF
TGTGCCAGTAAGCCTCCTGAGGGCGCGAACACCGGGGAGCTGTTTTTT
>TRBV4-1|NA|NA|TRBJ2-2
CASSQDGGSGVGELFF
TGCGCCAGCAGCCAAGATGGTGGGAGCGGAGTCGGGGAGCTGTTTTTT
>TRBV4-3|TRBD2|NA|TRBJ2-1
CASSQEVAGGPHNEQFF
TGCGCCAGCAGCCAAGAAGTAGCGGGAGGGCCCCACAATGAGCAGTTCTTC
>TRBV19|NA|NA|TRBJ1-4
CASSIPPLAGQNEKLFF
TGTGCCAGTAGTATACCACCCTTGGCAGGCCAGAATGAAAAACTGTTTTTT
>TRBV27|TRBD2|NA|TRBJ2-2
CASSPGLAGVNTGELFF
TGTGCCAGCAGTCCTGGACTAGCGGGAGTTAACACCGGGGAGCTGTTTTTT
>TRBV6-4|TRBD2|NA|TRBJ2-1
CASSAGTSGNEQFF
TGTGCCAGCAGTGCCGGGACTAGCGGCAATGAGCAGTTCTTC
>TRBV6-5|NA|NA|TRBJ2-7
CASSRGRSTEQYF
TGTGCCAGCAGTAGGGGTCGGAGCACCGAGCAGTACTTC
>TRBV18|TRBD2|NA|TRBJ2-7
CASSLRGDHYEQYF
TGTGCCAGCTCACTTCGGGGGGACCACTACGAGCAGTACTTC
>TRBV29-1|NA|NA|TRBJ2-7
CSVEVDRSSYEQYF
TGCAGCGTTGAAGTCGACAGGAGCTCCTACGAGCAGTACTTC
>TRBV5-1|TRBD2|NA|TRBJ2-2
CASSLSSGRNTGELFF
TGCGCCAGCAGCTTGTCTAGCGGGAGGAACACCGGGGAGCTGTTTTTT
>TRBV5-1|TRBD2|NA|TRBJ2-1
CASSPSGGGSIYEQFF
TGCGCCAGCAGCCCCTCGGGGGGGGGAAGTATCTATGAGCAGTTCTTC
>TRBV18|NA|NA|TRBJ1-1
CASSPPTGNTEAFF
TGTGCCAGCTCACCACCTACAGGGAACACTGAAGCTTTCTTT
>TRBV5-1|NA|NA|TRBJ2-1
CASSLELATYNEQFF
TGCGCCAGCAGCTTGGAGTTAGCAACCTACAATGAGCAGTTCTTC
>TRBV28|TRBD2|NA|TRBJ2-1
CASRTPGLAVNEQFF
TGTGCCAGCAGAACGCCGGGACTAGCGGTTAATGAGCAGTTCTTC
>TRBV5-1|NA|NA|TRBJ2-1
CASSLAFAASYNEQFF
TGCGCCAGCAGCTTGGCCTTTGCGGCTTCCTACAATGAGCAGTTCTTC
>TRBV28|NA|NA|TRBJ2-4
CASSATGHLRTQDIQYF
TGTGCCAGCAGTGCAACAGGACACCTCCGAACTCAGGACATTCAGTACTTC
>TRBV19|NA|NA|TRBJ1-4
CASSKIGASNEKLFF
TGTGCCAGTAGCAAGATCGGTGCGTCTAATGAAAAACTGTTTTTT
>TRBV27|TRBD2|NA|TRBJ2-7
CASSLNGLAVSYEQYF
TGTGCCAGCAGTTTAAACGGACTAGCGGTATCCTACGAGCAGTACTTC
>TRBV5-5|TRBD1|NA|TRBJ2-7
CASSVLVQGGEQYF
TGTGCCAGCAGTGTGTTAGTACAGGGGGGCGAGCAGTACTTC
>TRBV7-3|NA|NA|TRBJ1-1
CASSLFSGNSEAFF
TGTGCCAGCAGCTTATTTTCAGGGAACTCTGAAGCTTTCTTT
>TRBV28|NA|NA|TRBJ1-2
CASSGDRYGYTF
TGTGCCAGCAGTGGTGACAGGTATGGCTACACCTTC
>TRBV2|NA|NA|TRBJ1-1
CASNTNTEAFF
TGTGCCAGCAATACTAACACTGAAGCTTTCTTT
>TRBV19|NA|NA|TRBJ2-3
CASIRGNTQYF
TGTGCCAGTATTCGGGGTAATACGCAGTATTTT
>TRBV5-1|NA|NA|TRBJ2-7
CASRPGTDSYEQYF
TGCGCCAGCAGGCCCGGGACTGACTCCTACGAGCAGTACTTC
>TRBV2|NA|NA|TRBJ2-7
CASNKNRGGYEQYF
TGTGCCAGCAACAAGAACAGGGGGGGCTACGAGCAGTACTTC
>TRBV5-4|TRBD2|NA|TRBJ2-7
CASSGGGLAQYEQYF
TGTGCCAGCAGCGGGGGGGGACTAGCGCAGTACGAGCAGTACTTC
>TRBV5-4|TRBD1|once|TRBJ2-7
CASSLFLCQGVDEQYF
TGTGCCAGCAGCTTGTTTCTCTGTCAGGGGGTCGACGAGCAGTACTTC
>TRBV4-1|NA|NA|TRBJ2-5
CASSPLGGAETQYF
TGCGCCAGCAGCCCACTAGGGGGGGCGGAGACCCAGTACTTC
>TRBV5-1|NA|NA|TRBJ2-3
CASSFTGDDTDTQYF
TGCGCCAGCAGCTTTACGGGAGACGACACAGATACGCAGTATTTT
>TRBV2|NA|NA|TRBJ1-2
CASSARQGSYGYTF
TGTGCCAGCAGTGCCCGGCAGGGTAGCTATGGCTACACCTTC
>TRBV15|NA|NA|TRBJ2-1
CATSPMGVNEQFF
TGTGCCACCAGCCCCATGGGAGTCAATGAGCAGTTCTTC
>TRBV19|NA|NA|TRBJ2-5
CASSIAMAGTPGGTQYF
TGTGCCAGTAGTATAGCTATGGCTGGGACACCCGGCGGGACCCAGTACTTC
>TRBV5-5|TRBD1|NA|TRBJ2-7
CASSSRGITYEQYF
TGTGCCAGCAGCTCCAGGGGGATCACCTACGAGCAGTACTTC
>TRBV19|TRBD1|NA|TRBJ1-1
CASGTTGGLRWTEAFF
TGTGCCAGTGGAACAACAGGGGGTTTGAGATGGACTGAAGCTTTCTTT
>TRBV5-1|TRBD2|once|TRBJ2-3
CASSSGDSLAGIVTDTQYF
TGCGCCAGCAGCTCGGGGGACTCGCTAGCGGGAATCGTCACAGATACGCAGTATTTT
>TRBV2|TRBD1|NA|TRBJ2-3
CASTPGQGQTDTQYF
TGTGCCAGCACCCCGGGACAGGGGCAGACAGATACGCAGTATTTT
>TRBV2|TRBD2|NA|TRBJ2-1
CASSMPELAGGNEQFF
TGTGCCAGCAGCATGCCCGAACTAGCGGGAGGGAATGAGCAGTTCTTC
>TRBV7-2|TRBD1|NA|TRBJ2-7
CASSADRDDYEQYF
TGTGCCAGCAGCGCCGACAGGGATGATTACGAGCAGTACTTC
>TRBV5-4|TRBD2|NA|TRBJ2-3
CASSLGLAGVKNTQYF
TGTGCCAGCAGCTTGGGGCTAGCGGGAGTCAAGAATACGCAGTATTTT